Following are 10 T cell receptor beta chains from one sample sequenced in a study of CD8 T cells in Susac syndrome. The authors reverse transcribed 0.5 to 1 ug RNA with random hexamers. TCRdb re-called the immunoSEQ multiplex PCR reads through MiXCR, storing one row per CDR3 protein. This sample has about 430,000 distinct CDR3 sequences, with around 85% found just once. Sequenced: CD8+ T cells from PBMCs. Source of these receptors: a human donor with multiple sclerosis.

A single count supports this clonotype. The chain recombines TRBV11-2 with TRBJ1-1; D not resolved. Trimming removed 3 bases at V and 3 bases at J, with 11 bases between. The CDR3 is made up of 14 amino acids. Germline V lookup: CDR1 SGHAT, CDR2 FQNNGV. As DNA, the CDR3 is TGTGCCAGCAGCTTCAACCTCCCGGACACTGAAGCTTTCTTT. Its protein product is CASSFNLPDTEAFF.

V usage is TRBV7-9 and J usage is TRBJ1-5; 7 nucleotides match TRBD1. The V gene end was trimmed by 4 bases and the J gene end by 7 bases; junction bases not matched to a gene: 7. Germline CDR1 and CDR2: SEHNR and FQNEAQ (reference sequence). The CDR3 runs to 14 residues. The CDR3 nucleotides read TGTGCCAGCAGCTCGGGACAGTTTGAACAGCCCCAGCATTTT. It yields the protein CASSSGQFEQPQHF.

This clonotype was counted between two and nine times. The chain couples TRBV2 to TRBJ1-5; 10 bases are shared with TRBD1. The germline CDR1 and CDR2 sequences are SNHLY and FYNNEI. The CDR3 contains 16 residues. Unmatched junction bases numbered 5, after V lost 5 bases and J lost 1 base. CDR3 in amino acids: CASSLTGGQSNQPQHF. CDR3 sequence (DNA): TGTGCCAGCAGTCTGACAGGGGGCCAAAGCAATCAGCCCCAGCATTTT. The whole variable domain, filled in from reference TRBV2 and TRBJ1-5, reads EPEVTQTPSHQVTQMGQEVILRCVPISNHLYFYWYRQILGQKVEFLVSFYNNEISEKSEIFDDQFSVERPDGSNFTLKIRSTKLEDSAMYFCASSLTGGQSNQPQHFGDGTRLSIL.

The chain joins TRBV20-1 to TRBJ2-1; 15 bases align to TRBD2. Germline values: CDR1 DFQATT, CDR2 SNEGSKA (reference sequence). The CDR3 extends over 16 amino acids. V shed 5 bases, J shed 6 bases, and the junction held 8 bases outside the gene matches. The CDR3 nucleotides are TGCAGTGCTTACGGACTAGCGGGAGGGCCGGGCAATGAGCAGTTCTTC. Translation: CSAYGLAGGPGNEQFF.

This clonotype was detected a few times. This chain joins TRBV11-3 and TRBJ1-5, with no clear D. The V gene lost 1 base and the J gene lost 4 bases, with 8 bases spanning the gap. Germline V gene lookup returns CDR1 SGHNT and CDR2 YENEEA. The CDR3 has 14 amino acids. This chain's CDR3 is CASSLGLGNQPQHF. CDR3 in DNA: TGTGCCAGCAGCTTAGGCTTGGGGAATCAGCCCCAGCATTTT. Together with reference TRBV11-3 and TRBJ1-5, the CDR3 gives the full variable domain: EAGVVQSPRYKIIEKKQPVAFWCNPISGHNTLYWYLQNLGQGPELLIRYENEEAVDDSQLPKDRFSAERLKGVDSTLKIQPAELGDSAVYLCASSLGLGNQPQHFGDGTRLSIL.

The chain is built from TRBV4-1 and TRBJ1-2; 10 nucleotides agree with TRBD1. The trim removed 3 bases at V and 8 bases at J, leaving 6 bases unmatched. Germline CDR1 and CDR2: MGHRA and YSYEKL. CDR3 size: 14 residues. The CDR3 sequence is CASSHLGQGSGYTF. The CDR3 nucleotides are TGCGCCAGCAGCCACCTGGGACAGGGGAGCGGCTACACCTTC.

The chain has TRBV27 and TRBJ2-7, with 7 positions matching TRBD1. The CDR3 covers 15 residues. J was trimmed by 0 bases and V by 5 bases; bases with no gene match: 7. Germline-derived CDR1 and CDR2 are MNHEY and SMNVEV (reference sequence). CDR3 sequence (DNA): TGTGCCAGCAGTACCACAGGGGCCCACTCCTACGAGCAGTACTTC. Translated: CASSTTGAHSYEQYF.

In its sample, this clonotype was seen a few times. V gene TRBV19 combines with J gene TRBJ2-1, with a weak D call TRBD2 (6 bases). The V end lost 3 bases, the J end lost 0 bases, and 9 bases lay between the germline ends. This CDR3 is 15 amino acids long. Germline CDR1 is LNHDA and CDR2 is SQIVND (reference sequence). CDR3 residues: CASSMTGSSYNEQFF. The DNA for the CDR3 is TGTGCCAGTAGTATGACCGGGAGCTCCTACAATGAGCAGTTCTTC.

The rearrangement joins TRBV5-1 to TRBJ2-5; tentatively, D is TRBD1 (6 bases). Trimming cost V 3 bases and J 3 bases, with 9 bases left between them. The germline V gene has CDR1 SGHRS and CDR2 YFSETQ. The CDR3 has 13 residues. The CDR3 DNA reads TGCGCCAGCAGCTGGACAGCAAAAGAGACCCAGTACTTC. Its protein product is CASSWTAKETQYF.

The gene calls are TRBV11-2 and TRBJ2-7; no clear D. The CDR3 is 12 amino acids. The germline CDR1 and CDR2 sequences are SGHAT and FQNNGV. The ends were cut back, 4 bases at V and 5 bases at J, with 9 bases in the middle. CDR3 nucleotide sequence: TGTGCCAGCAGCTCCGAATTGGACGAGCAGTACTTC. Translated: CASSSELDEQYF.